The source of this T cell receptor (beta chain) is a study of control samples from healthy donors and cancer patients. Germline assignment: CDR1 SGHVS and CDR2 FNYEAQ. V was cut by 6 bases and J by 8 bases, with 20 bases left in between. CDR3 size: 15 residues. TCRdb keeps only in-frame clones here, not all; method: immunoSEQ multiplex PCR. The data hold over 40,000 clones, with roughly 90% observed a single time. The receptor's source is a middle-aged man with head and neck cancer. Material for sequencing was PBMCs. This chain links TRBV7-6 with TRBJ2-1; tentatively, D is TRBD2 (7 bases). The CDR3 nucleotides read TGTGCCAGCAGTTGGGGGGGCAGCTTCGAACATGAGCAGTTCTTC. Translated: CASSWGGSFEHEQFF.